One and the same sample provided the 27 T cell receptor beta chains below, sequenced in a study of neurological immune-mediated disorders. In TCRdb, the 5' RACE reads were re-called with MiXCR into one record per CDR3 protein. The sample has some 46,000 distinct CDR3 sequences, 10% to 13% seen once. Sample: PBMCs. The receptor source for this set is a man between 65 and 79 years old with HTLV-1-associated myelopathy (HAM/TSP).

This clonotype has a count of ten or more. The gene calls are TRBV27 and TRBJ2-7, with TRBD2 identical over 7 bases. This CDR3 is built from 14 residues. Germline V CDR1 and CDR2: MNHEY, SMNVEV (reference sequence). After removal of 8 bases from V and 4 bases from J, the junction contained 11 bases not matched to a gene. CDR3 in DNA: TGTGCCAGCCGAGCGGGACCGGAGTCGTACGAGCAGTACTTC. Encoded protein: CASRAGPESYEQYF.

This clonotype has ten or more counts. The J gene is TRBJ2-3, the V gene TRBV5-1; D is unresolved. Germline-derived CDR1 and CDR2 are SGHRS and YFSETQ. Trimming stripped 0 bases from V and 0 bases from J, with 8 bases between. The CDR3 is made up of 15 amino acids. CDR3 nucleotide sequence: TGCGCCAGCAGCTTGGGTAGACCTAGCACAGATACGCAGTATTTT. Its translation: CASSLGRPSTDTQYF.

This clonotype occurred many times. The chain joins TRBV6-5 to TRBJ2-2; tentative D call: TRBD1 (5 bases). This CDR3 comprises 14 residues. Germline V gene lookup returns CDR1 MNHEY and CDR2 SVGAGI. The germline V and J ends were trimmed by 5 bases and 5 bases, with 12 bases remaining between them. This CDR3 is CASSKGVRTGELFF. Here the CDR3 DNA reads TGTGCCAGCAGTAAAGGGGTTAGAACCGGGGAGCTGTTTTTT.

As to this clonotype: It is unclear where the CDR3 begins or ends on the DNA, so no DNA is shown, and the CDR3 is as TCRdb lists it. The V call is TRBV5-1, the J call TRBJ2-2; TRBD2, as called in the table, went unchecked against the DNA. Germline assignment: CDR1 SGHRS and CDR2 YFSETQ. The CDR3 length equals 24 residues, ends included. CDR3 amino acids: CASSFYICSARDPEEGGDTGELFF.

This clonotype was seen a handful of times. CDR3 amino acids: CASLETGGLGKTQYF. The DNA of the CDR3 is TGTGCCAGCTTGGAGACAGGGGGCCTGGGAAAGACCCAGTACTTC. This chain connects TRBV6-2 or TRBV6-3 to TRBJ2-5, with TRBD1 matching over 10 bases. CDR3 length: 15 residues. Germline V lookup: CDR1 MNHEY, CDR2 SVGEGT. The J segment lost 6 bases and the V segment lost 8 bases, leaving 12 bases of the junction unmatched.

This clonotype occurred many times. Here the CDR3 reads CASSRLAGKNIQYF. The DNA for the CDR3 is TGTGCCAGCAGCCGACTAGCGGGGAAAAACATTCAGTACTTC. This chain connects TRBV12-3 or TRBV12-4 to TRBJ2-4, with TRBD2 identical over 11 bases. Trimming took 6 bases from V and 4 from J; bases not matched to a gene: 2. This CDR3 has 14 amino acids.

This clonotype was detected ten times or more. The CDR3 DNA is TGCAGTGCTGGGCCTCCAAGCGTACTCACAGATACGCAGTATTTT. Its protein product is CSAGPPSVLTDTQYF. The rearrangement links TRBV20-1 to TRBJ2-3; D unclear. This CDR3 is built from 15 residues. The germline V gene encodes CDR1 DFQATT and CDR2 SNEGSKA (reference sequence). V was cut by 5 bases and J by 2 bases, with 17 bases left in between.

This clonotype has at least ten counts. As DNA, the CDR3 is TGCGCCAGCAGCTCCCTTCCAGATACGCAGTATTTT. Translated, it gives CASSSLPDTQYF. The chain employs TRBV5-1 and TRBJ2-3; D uncertain. V gave up 3 bases and J gave up 4 bases, with 6 bases separating them. The CDR3 totals 12 residues. The germline CDR1 and CDR2 sequences are SGHRS and YFSETQ.

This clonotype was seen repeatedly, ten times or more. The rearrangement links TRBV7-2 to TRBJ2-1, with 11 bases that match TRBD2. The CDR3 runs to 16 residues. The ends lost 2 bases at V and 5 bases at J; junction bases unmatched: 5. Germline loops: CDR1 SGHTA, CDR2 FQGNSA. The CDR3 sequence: CASSLIGTSGHNEQFF. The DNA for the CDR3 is TGTGCCAGCAGCTTAATCGGGACTAGCGGCCACAATGAGCAGTTCTTC.

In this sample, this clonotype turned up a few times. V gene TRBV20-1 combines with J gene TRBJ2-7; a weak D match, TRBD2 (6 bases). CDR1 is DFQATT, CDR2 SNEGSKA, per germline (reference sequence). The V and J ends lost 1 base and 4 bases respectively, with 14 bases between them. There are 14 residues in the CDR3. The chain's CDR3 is CSARAGGAPYEQYF. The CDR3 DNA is TGCAGTGCTAGAGCGGGCGGGGCACCTTACGAGCAGTACTTC.

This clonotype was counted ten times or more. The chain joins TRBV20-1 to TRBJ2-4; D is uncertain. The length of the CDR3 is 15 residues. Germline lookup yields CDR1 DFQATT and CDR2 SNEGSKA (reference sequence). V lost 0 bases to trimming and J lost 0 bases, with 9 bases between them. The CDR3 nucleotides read TGCAGTGCTAGAGAGGGAAAAGTAGCCAAAAACATTCAGTACTTC. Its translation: CSAREGKVAKNIQYF.

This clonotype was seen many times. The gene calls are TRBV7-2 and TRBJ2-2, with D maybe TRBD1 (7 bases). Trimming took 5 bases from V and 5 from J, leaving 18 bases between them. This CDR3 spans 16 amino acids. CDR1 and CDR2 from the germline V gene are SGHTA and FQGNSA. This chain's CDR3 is CASSRRRDSRTGELFF. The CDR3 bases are TGTGCCAGCAGCCGCAGGCGGGACAGTAGGACCGGGGAGCTGTTTTTT.

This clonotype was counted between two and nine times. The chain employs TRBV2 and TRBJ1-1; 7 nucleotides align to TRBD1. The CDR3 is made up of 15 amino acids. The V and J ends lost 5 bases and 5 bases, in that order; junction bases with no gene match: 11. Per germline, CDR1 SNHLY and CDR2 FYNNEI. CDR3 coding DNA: TGTGCCAGCAGTTCGACAGGGACGGGTATGACTGAAGCTTTCTTT. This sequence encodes CASSSTGTGMTEAFF.

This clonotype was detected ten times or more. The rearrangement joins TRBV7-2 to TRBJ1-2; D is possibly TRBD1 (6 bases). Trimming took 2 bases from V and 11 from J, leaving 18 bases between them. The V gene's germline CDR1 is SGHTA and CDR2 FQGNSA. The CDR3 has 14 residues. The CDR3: CASSLLYREVGYTF. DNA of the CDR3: TGTGCCAGCAGCTTACTTTACAGGGAGGTTGGTTACACCTTC.

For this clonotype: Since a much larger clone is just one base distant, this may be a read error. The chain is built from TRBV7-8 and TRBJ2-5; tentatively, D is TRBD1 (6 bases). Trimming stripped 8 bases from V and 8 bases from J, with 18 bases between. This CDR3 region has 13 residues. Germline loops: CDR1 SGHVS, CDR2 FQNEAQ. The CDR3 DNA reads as TGTGCCAGCGGACCTACAGGGCGCGATACCCAGTACTTC. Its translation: CASGPTGRDTQYF.

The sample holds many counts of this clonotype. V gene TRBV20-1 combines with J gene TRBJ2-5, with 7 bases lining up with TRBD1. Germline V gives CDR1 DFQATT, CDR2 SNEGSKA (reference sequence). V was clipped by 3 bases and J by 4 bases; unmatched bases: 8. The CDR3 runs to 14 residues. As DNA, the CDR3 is TGCAGTGCTAGTGCACAGCCAGGGGGAGAGACCCAGTACTTC. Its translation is CSASAQPGGETQYF.

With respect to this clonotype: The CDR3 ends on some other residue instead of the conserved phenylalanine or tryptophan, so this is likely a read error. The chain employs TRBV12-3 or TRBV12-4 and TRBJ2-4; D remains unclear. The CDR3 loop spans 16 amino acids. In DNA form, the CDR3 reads TGTGCCAGTAGTTTTAACACGGGCCCAATCCCAAACATTCAGTACTTA. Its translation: CASSFNTGPIPNIQYL.

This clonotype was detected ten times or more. The CDR3, as DNA: TGTGCCAGCAGTTCGCTCGACAGGGCGAATGAAAAACTGTTTTTT. Amino acids: CASSSLDRANEKLFF. This rearrangement joins TRBV25-1 to TRBJ1-4; TRBD1 matches at 7 bases. Trimming at V came to 5 bases and at J to 5 bases, leaving 8 bases not matched to a gene. The CDR3 extends over 15 amino acids. Germline loops: CDR1 MGHDK, CDR2 SYGVNS. Supplemented by reference TRBV25-1 and TRBJ1-4, the full variable domain reads EADIYQTPRYLVIGTGKKITLECSQTMGHDKMYWYQQDPGMELHLIHYSYGVNSTEKGDLSSESTVSRIRTEHFPLTLESARPSHTSQYLCASSSLDRANEKLFFGSGTQLSVL.

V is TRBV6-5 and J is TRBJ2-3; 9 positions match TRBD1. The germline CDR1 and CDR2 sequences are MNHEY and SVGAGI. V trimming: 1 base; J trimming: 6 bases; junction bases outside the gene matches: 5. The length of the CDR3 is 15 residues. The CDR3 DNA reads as TGTGCCAGCAGTTACTTGGGACAGGGTGCCGATACGCAGTATTTT. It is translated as CASSYLGQGADTQYF.

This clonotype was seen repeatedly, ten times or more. The chain's CDR3 is CASSPLLASPSGANVLTF. In nucleotides, the CDR3 is TGTGCCAGCAGCCCCCTCTTGGCCAGCCCCTCTGGGGCCAACGTCCTGACTTTC. V is TRBV7-3 and J is TRBJ2-6, with D uncertain. CDR1 is SGHTA, CDR2 FQGTGA, per germline. This CDR3 spans 18 amino acids. V lost 5 bases to trimming and J lost 0 bases, with 17 bases between them.

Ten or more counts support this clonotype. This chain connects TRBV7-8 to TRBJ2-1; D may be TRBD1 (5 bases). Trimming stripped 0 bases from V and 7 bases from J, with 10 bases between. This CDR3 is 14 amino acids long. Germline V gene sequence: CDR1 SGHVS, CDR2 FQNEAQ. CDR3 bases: TGTGCCAGCAGCTTAGCAGGGGATGGTAATGAGCAGTTCTTC. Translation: CASSLAGDGNEQFF.

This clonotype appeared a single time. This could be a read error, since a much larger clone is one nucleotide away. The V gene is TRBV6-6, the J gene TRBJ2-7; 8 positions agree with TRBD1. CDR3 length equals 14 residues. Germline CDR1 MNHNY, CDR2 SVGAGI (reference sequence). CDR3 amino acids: CARSYAGTGPEQYF. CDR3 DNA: TGTGCCAGAAGTTACGCCGGGACAGGCCCGGAGCAGTACTTC.

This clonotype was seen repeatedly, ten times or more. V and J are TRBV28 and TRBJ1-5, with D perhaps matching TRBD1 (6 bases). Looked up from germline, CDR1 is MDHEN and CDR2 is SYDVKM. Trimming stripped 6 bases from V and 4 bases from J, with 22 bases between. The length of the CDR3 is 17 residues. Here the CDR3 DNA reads TGTGCCAGCAGGAATACTTTCTACAGGGCCTCTAATCAGCCCCAGCATTTT. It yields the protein CASRNTFYRASNQPQHF.

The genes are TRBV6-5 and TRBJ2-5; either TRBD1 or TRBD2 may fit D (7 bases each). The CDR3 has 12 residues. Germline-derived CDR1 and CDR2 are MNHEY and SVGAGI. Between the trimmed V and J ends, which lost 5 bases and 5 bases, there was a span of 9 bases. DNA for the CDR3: TGTGCCAGCAGTCAGGGGGGGGAGACCCAGTACTTC. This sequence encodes CASSQGGETQYF.

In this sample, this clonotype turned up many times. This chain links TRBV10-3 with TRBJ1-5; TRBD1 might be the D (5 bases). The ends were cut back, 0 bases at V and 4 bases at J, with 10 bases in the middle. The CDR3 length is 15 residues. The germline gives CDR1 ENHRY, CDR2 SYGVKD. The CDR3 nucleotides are TGTGCCATCAGTGAGTCGCACAGGCAAAATCAGCCCCAGCATTTT. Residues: CAISESHRQNQPQHF.

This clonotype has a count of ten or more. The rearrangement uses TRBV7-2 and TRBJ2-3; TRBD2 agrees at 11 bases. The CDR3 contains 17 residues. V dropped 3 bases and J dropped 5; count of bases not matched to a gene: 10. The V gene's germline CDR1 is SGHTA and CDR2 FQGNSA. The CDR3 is CASSLGTSGGKVDTQYF. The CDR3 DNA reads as TGTGCCAGCAGCTTGGGGACTAGCGGCGGTAAGGTAGATACGCAGTATTTT.

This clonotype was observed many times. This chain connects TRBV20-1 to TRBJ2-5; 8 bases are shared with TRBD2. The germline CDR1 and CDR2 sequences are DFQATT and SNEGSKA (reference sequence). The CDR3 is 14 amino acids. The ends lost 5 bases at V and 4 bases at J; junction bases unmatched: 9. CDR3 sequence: CSALLTGTRETQYF. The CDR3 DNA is TGCAGTGCTCTTTTAACCGGGACTAGAGAGACCCAGTACTTC.